This is a list of T cell receptor beta chains from one sample in a study of shared clonotypes between healthy human individuals. TCRdb's copy holds only in-frame clones and misses some; the assay was immunoSEQ multiplex PCR. The data show about 2.5 million clones, just under 95% seen once. Sequenced input: naive CD4+ T cells from PBMCs. The receptors were sampled from a man aged 18 to 30 in good health. Some clones in this sample may be carry-over from other donors' samples. Each CDR3 is given with its conserved first and last residue. Each record gives: CDR3 DNA, CDR3 protein, clone size, V gene, J gene, D gene. The D gene is left open where the match is weak. For some rows the clone size is stated as once, few or many, or as a class when expanded; others skip it.

TGTGCCAGCAGTTATGGAGTCGTGGTCACTGAAGCTTTCTTT	CASSYGVVVTEAFF	.	TRBV6-5	TRBJ1-1	.
TGCGCCAGCAGCCCGTGGGGGACGGCCAATGAAAAACTGTTTTTT	CASSPWGTANEKLFF	.	TRBV5-1	TRBJ1-4	.
TGTGCCAGCAGTTACTCAAGGGGGGTGGGGTTGGGCGAGCAGTACTTC	CASSYSRGVGLGEQYF	once	TRBV6-5	TRBJ2-7	.
TGTGCCAGCAGTTTATATAATTTCAAGTTGAGGATAGACACTGAAGCTTTCTTT	CASSLYNFKLRIDTEAFF	.	TRBV28	TRBJ1-1	.
TGTGCCAGCAGTCGACAGGGAGGGTCCTACAATGAGCAGTTCTTC	CASSRQGGSYNEQFF	.	TRBV7-7	TRBJ2-1	.
TGTGCCAGCAGCTCCCGACAGGCGAGTCGAGAGACCCAGTACTTC	CASSSRQASRETQYF	.	TRBV5-6	TRBJ2-5	.
TGTGCCAGCAGTTTACCGCAGGGGGAGGGAGGTGAGCAGTTCTTC	CASSLPQGEGGEQFF	.	TRBV28	TRBJ2-1	.
TGCAGGGCACGACACGTCTATGGCTACACCTTC	CRARHVYGYTF	.	TRBV20-1	TRBJ1-2	.
TGTGCCAGCAGCGGGACTAGCGAAGCCAATGAGCAGTTCTTC	CASSGTSEANEQFF	.	TRBV5-4	TRBJ2-1	TRBD2
TGTGCCAGCTCACCACCTGGGCAAGCCAGGGGAGGTGGCTACACCTTC	CASSPPGQARGGGYTF	.	TRBV18	TRBJ1-2	.
TGTGCCAGCAGCCGAGGGGACAACTCTGGAAACACCATATATTTT	CASSRGDNSGNTIYF	once	TRBV5-5	TRBJ1-3	.
TGTGCCAGCAGTTACTCATCGGACCGTCGACAAAACATTCAGTACTTC	CASSYSSDRRQNIQYF	.	TRBV6-6	TRBJ2-4	.
TGTGCCAGCAGGGCCCTTGGGACTAGCGGGAGGACAGATACGCAGTATTTT	CASRALGTSGRTDTQYF	.	TRBV2	TRBJ2-3	TRBD2
TGTGCCAGCAGTTTGGCAGGGAGGTCCTACGAGCAGTACTTC	CASSLAGRSYEQYF	.	TRBV28	TRBJ2-7	.